The 15 T cell receptor beta chains below all came from one sample that was sequenced in a study of T cells expressing NK-cell markers. One entry per CDR3 protein, without DNA, is what TCRdb gives after re-calling the 5' RACE reads. This table holds about half a million distinct CDR3 sequences. Sequenced input: blood T cells: a sorted CD56 or NKG2C T cell subset, CD4+ or CD8+ T cells, or bulk PBMC T cells (not recorded which). The source is a woman between 45 and 65 years old in good health.

This chain uses TRBV2 with TRBJ2-1; TCRdb's D gene call, TRBD2, goes unchecked for lack of DNA. This CDR3 has 13 residues. Germline CDR1 SNHLY, CDR2 FYNNEI. The CDR3 reads CASVPLASAEQFF.

This chain links TRBV12-5 with TRBJ2-1; TCRdb selects TRBD1, and the lack of DNA leaves this call unchecked. The CDR3 loop spans 15 amino acids. Germline lookup yields CDR1 LGHNT and CDR2 FRNRAP. The CDR3 region is CASEGGQGLYNEQFF.

This chain connects TRBV10-2 to TRBJ1-3; the TCRdb D gene call, TRBD1, has no DNA to confirm it. The germline gives CDR1 WSHSY, CDR2 SAAADI. The CDR3 runs 15 residues. Here the CDR3 reads CASSESAGFGNTIYF.

V and J are TRBV11-2 and TRBJ2-1. This CDR3 is 12 amino acids long. Per germline, CDR1 SGHAT and CDR2 FQNNGV. This CDR3 reads CASSLGADEQFF.

The J gene is TRBJ1-2, the V gene TRBV29-1; TCRdb gives TRBD1 as the D gene, but with no DNA this cannot be confirmed. The CDR3 spans 14 residues. Germline CDR1 reads SQVTM; CDR2 reads ANQGSEA. The CDR3 is CSVGEPGVLGGYTF.

The chain couples TRBV6-1 to TRBJ2-2; the TCRdb D gene call, TRBD2, has no DNA to confirm it. The CDR3 has 14 residues. The V gene's germline CDR1 is MNHNS and CDR2 SASEGT. Here the CDR3 reads CASRSLSVYGELFF.

This chain joins TRBV14 and TRBJ1-6. Germline CDR1 is SGHDN and CDR2 is FVKESK. The CDR3 is 14 residues long. CDR3: CASSQGFGDSPLHF.

This sequence joins TRBV10-3 and TRBJ2-7. The germline V gene encodes CDR1 ENHRY and CDR2 SYGVKD. CDR3 length: 13 residues. The CDR3 region is CAIRMGSGYEQYF.

The V call is TRBV12-3 or TRBV12-4, the J call TRBJ2-7; TCRdb returns TRBD1, unconfirmable since there is no DNA. The length of the CDR3 is 17 residues. This CDR3 is CASSFVPGGPTTKEQYF.

This chain links TRBV11-2 with TRBJ2-7; TCRdb proposes TRBD2, but this gene call is untestable without DNA. Germline CDR1 and CDR2: SGHAT and FQNNGV. The CDR3 is 15 residues long. CDR3 residues: CASSQNLAGVYEQYF.

The gene calls are TRBV6-5 and TRBJ1-1. Germline CDR1 is MNHEY and CDR2 is SVGAGI. The CDR3 runs to 13 residues. CDR3 in amino acids: CASSYSIMAEAFF.

The J gene is TRBJ2-5, the V gene TRBV30; the TCRdb call, TRBD2, lacks DNA for checking. This CDR3 is 14 amino acids long. The germline V gene has CDR1 GTSNPN and CDR2 SVGIG (reference sequence). This CDR3 reads CAWNGLAGTETQYF.

The chain employs TRBV7-9 and TRBJ2-7; TCRdb lists TRBD1, though no DNA is available to test this call. CDR1 SEHNR and CDR2 FQNEAQ come from the germline V gene (reference sequence). The CDR3 has 15 residues. CDR3 amino acids: CASSPRGAGLYEQYF.

The chain couples TRBV4-1 to TRBJ1-1. Germline CDR1 reads MGHRA; CDR2 reads YSYEKL. The CDR3 has 16 residues. The CDR3 region is CASSDWRSRAGTEAFF.

The chain combines TRBV5-1 with TRBJ1-1; with no DNA, the TCRdb D assignment of TRBD1 cannot be verified. Germline V CDR1 and CDR2: SGHRS, YFSETQ. The CDR3 covers 15 residues. The CDR3 loop is CASSLGVQGNTEAFF.